The rows below give T cell receptor beta chains drawn from one sample of a study of cytomegalovirus exposure and HLA in healthy donors. Profiling relied on immunoSEQ multiplex PCR, and the TCRdb table lists in-frame clones only, not all of them. The data contain roughly 240,000 clones, around 80% of them singletons. The sequenced sample was PBMCs. All receptors derive from a boy between 10 and 17 years old in good health and CMV-seronegative. The CDR3 runs from the conserved cysteine through the conserved F or W. The order of the fields is V gene, D gene, J gene, CDR3 length, clone size, CDR3 DNA, CDR3 protein. A D gene is named only where the DNA matches it firmly. Expanded clones are given a class, and other clones once, few, many or no size at all.

V gene: TRBV5-4
D gene: NA
J gene: TRBJ1-3
CDR3 length: 13
clone size: NA
CDR3 DNA: TGTGCCAGCAGCTCGGCAGGGGGAAACACCATATATTTT
CDR3 protein: CASSSAGGNTIYF

V gene: TRBV4-2
D gene: TRBD2
J gene: TRBJ2-1
CDR3 length: 19
clone size: NA
CDR3 DNA: TGTGCCAGCAGCCAAGATCAGCGGGCGGGGGGGGAGACCTACAATGAGCAGTTCTTC
CDR3 protein: CASSQDQRAGGETYNEQFF

V gene: TRBV6-6
D gene: NA
J gene: TRBJ1-2
CDR3 length: 8
clone size: NA
CDR3 DNA: TGTGCCAGCAGTTACAGCCTCTTC
CDR3 protein: CASSYSLF

V gene: TRBV2
D gene: NA
J gene: TRBJ1-2
CDR3 length: 10
clone size: NA
CDR3 DNA: TGTGCCAGCAGTGATCGGGGCTACACCTTC
CDR3 protein: CASSDRGYTF

V gene: TRBV7-7
D gene: TRBD1
J gene: TRBJ1-4
CDR3 length: 15
clone size: once
CDR3 DNA: TGTGCCAGCAGCTTATTGCCAGGGGGTAGGGAAAAACTGTTTTTT
CDR3 protein: CASSLLPGGREKLFF

V gene: TRBV9
D gene: NA
J gene: TRBJ2-2
CDR3 length: 14
clone size: NA
CDR3 DNA: TGTGCCAGCCGCAGTAACACGAACACCGGGGAGCTGTTTTTT
CDR3 protein: CASRSNTNTGELFF

V gene: TRBV4-2
D gene: NA
J gene: TRBJ1-5
CDR3 length: 17
clone size: few
CDR3 DNA: TGTGCCAGCAGCCAAGATTGGGGTGGCGGGGCCCGGCAGCCCCAGCATTTT
CDR3 protein: CASSQDWGGGARQPQHF

V gene: TRBV19
D gene: NA
J gene: TRBJ2-1
CDR3 length: 16
clone size: NA
CDR3 DNA: TGTGCCAGTAGTATCTCCCTCGCCGACCGGGGGAATGAGCAGTTCTTC
CDR3 protein: CASSISLADRGNEQFF

V gene: TRBV9
D gene: NA
J gene: TRBJ1-3
CDR3 length: 16
clone size: NA
CDR3 DNA: TGTGCCAGCAGCGCTCAGAGGGATTTCTGGAGAAACACCATATATTTT
CDR3 protein: CASSAQRDFWRNTIYF

V gene: TRBV29-1
D gene: TRBD1
J gene: TRBJ2-3
CDR3 length: 14
clone size: once
CDR3 DNA: TGCAGCGTTACCCGGGACAGGAGCACAGATACGCAGTATTTT
CDR3 protein: CSVTRDRSTDTQYF

V gene: TRBV11-3
D gene: NA
J gene: TRBJ2-2
CDR3 length: 14
clone size: NA
CDR3 DNA: TGTGCCAGCAGCTTAGATCGTTTCACCGGGGAGCTGTTTTTT
CDR3 protein: CASSLDRFTGELFF

V gene: TRBV6-1
D gene: TRBD2
J gene: TRBJ2-1
CDR3 length: 16
clone size: NA
CDR3 DNA: TGTGCCAGCAGTGTCAATCTAGCGGGAGGGCCTCATGAGCAGTTCTTC
CDR3 protein: CASSVNLAGGPHEQFF

V gene: TRBV11-2
D gene: NA
J gene: TRBJ1-1
CDR3 length: 14
clone size: NA
CDR3 DNA: TGTGCCAGCAGCACCGGGACAAGTAACACTGAAGCTTTCTTT
CDR3 protein: CASSTGTSNTEAFF

V gene: TRBV19
D gene: NA
J gene: TRBJ2-7
CDR3 length: 13
clone size: NA
CDR3 DNA: TGTGCCAGTAGTGCCAGAGGGGGTGGCGAGCAGTACTTC
CDR3 protein: CASSARGGGEQYF

V gene: TRBV7-8
D gene: NA
J gene: TRBJ2-1
CDR3 length: 15
clone size: NA
CDR3 DNA: TGTGCCAGCAGCTCCGGGCCCACCCGGGGGAATGAGCAGTTCTTC
CDR3 protein: CASSSGPTRGNEQFF

V gene: TRBV18
D gene: TRBD1
J gene: TRBJ1-4
CDR3 length: 16
clone size: few
CDR3 DNA: TGTGCCAGCTCACCCCGACAGGGCGCAACTAATGAAAAACTGTTTTTT
CDR3 protein: CASSPRQGATNEKLFF

V gene: TRBV6-1
D gene: TRBD2
J gene: TRBJ2-1
CDR3 length: 15
clone size: NA
CDR3 DNA: TGTGCCAGCCGAAAGGGACTAGCACTCTATAATGAGCAGTTCTTC
CDR3 protein: CASRKGLALYNEQFF

V gene: TRBV4-2
D gene: TRBD2
J gene: TRBJ2-1
CDR3 length: 16
clone size: NA
CDR3 DNA: TGTGCCAGCAGCCAAGCACTAGCGGGGGCGACAGATGAGCAGTTCTTC
CDR3 protein: CASSQALAGATDEQFF

V gene: TRBV29-1
D gene: NA
J gene: TRBJ2-5
CDR3 length: 14
clone size: NA
CDR3 DNA: TGCAGCGTTTTAGTCGAGCGGGCCCCAGAGACCCAGTACTTC
CDR3 protein: CSVLVERAPETQYF

V gene: TRBV7-2
D gene: TRBD2
J gene: TRBJ2-1
CDR3 length: 13
clone size: NA
CDR3 DNA: TGTGCCAGCTCCGGACTAGCGGGGTATGGGCAGTTCTTC
CDR3 protein: CASSGLAGYGQFF